The 11 T cell receptor beta chains reported below all come from one sample, sequenced in a study of T cells in tuberculosis. The protocol was immunoSEQ multiplex PCR, while the TCRdb copy is restricted to in-frame clones and leaves out a portion. The data show some 34,000 clones, just under 95% seen once. Material: PBMCs. Receptor source: a donor aged 10-29 years with latent tuberculosis or without tuberculosis infection. Some clones in this sample may be carry-over from other donors' samples.

The J gene is TRBJ2-7, the V gene TRBV5-5; 9 nucleotides line up with TRBD1. Germline V gene data show CDR1 as SGHKS and CDR2 as YYEKEE (reference sequence). The CDR3 runs 15 residues. With 5 bases clipped from V and 1 base from J, the junction kept 7 bases outside the gene matches. CDR3 sequence: CASRVGQGISYEQYF. The CDR3 coding sequence is TGTGCCAGCAGGGTAGGACAGGGGATATCCTACGAGCAGTACTTC.

The chain couples TRBV5-1 to TRBJ2-1; D perhaps matches TRBD2 (6 bases). V shed 3 bases and J shed 5 bases, with 15 bases lying between them. Germline CDR1 is SGHRS and CDR2 is YFSETQ. This CDR3 has 15 residues. CDR3 sequence: CASSSVPGLNNEQFF. The CDR3, as DNA: TGCGCCAGCAGCTCCGTACCCGGACTAAACAATGAGCAGTTCTTC.

This clone was recorded only once. CDR3 residues: CASSVVVDRSNQPQHF. The CDR3 DNA reads TGTGCCAGCAGCGTAGTTGTGGACAGATCTAATCAGCCCCAGCATTTT. This chain links TRBV9 with TRBJ1-5, with a possible D match to TRBD1 (6 bases). The germline CDR1 and CDR2 sequences are SGDLS and YYNGEE. This CDR3 has 16 amino acids. V was pared by 0 bases and J by 4 bases, with 14 bases between.

V gene TRBV28 combines with J gene TRBJ2-7; TRBD1 matches at 9 bases. The germline V gene encodes CDR1 MDHEN and CDR2 SYDVKM. The V gene end was trimmed by 5 bases and the J gene end by 1 base; junction bases not matched to a gene: 12. The CDR3 runs 17 residues. CDR3 sequence (DNA): TGTGCCAGCAGTACCGGGACAGGGCTTTTCATATCCTACGAGCAGTACTTC. Translating it yields CASSTGTGLFISYEQYF. The variable domain in full, completed from reference TRBV28 and TRBJ2-7, reads DVKVTQSSRYLVKRTGEKVFLECVQDMDHENMFWYRQDPGLGLRLIYFSYDVKMKEKGDIPEGYSVSREKKERFSLILESASTNQTSMYLCASSTGTGLFISYEQYFGPGTRLTVT.

V and J are TRBV6-7 and TRBJ2-5, with TRBD1 matching 7 bases. TRBV6-7 is assigned to the ORF class and has an uncertain function. This CDR3 contains 14 residues. The V segment lost 5 bases and the J segment 4 bases; nucleotides outside the gene matches: 7. CDR3 bases: TGTGCCAGCAGTCCCTCGGACAGGAGAGAGACCCAGTACTTC. Its translation: CASSPSDRRETQYF.

The CDR3 DNA is TGTGCCAGCAGCCGAGCGGGACTGTACCAAGAGACCCAGTACTTC. It is translated as CASSRAGLYQETQYF. The V gene is TRBV9, the J gene TRBJ2-5, with TRBD2 matching over 7 bases. The CDR3 runs 15 residues. CDR1 and CDR2 from the germline V gene are SGDLS and YYNGEE. V shed 4 bases and J 0 bases; nucleotides not matched to a gene: 6. The full variable domain, with the rest looked up from reference TRBV9 and TRBJ2-5, is DSGVTQTPKHLITATGQRVTLRCSPRSGDLSVYWYQQSLDQGLQFLIQYYNGEERAKGNILERFSAQQFPDLHSELNLSSLELGDSALYFCASSRAGLYQETQYFGPGTRLLVL.

The V call is TRBV9, the J call TRBJ2-3, with D maybe TRBD1 (5 bases). The CDR3 is 13 amino acids. Per germline, CDR1 SGDLS and CDR2 YYNGEE. V lost 10 bases and J 0 bases, leaving 12 bases between the germline ends. Written as DNA, the CDR3 is TGTGCCGGAGCGCAGGGAAGCACAGATACGCAGTATTTT. It yields the protein CAGAQGSTDTQYF.

The J gene is TRBJ1-3, the V gene TRBV9, with 7 bases lining up with TRBD1. The trim removed 7 bases at V and 7 bases at J, leaving 5 bases unmatched. CDR1 and CDR2 from the germline V gene are SGDLS and YYNGEE. The CDR3 runs to 12 residues. In DNA form, the CDR3 reads TGTGCCAGCGGGACAGAGCGTAACACCATATATTTT. This encodes CASGTERNTIYF.

The chain employs TRBV5-6 and TRBJ2-5, with 10 bases fitting TRBD1. The CDR3 is made up of 14 amino acids. The germline CDR1 and CDR2 sequences are SGHDT and YYEEEE. The ends lost 4 bases at V and 2 bases at J; junction bases unmatched: 2. DNA for the CDR3: TGTGCCAGCAGCAGGGGACAGGGGCAAGAGACCCAGTACTTC. Translated: CASSRGQGQETQYF.

V usage is TRBV7-2 and J usage is TRBJ2-7, with 12 bases aligning to TRBD1. Per germline, CDR1 SGHTA and CDR2 FQGNSA. Trimming cost V 5 bases and J 7 bases; bases outside gene matches: 6. The CDR3 extends over 14 amino acids. CDR3 sequence (DNA): TGTGCCAGCAGCCGGGGGACAGGGGGCCGGGAGCAGTACTTC. Protein: CASSRGTGGREQYF. The full variable domain, with the rest looked up from reference TRBV7-2 and TRBJ2-7, is GAGVSQSPSNKVTEKGKDVELRCDPISGHTALYWYRQSLGQGLEFLIYFQGNSAPDKSGLPSDRFSAERTGGSVSTLTIQRTQQEDSAVYLCASSRGTGGREQYFGPGTRLTVT.

This chain connects TRBV10-2 to TRBJ1-2, with D unclear. The CDR3 is 14 residues long. Trimming shortened V by 8 bases and J by 6 bases, and 19 bases separated the two germline ends. The germline gives CDR1 WSHSY, CDR2 SAAADI. DNA for the CDR3: TGCGCCAGCGCCGATACTAACCCGTTTGATGGCTACACCTTC. Encoded protein: CASADTNPFDGYTF.